This TCR beta chain was observed in a study of T cell changes during pregnancy in multiple sclerosis. The CDR3 length is 14 residues. V was trimmed by 3 bases and J by 4 bases, leaving 12 bases between them. Germline V gene lookup returns CDR1 SGHTA and CDR2 FQGTGA. TCRdb's table, derived via immunoSEQ multiplex PCR, lists solely in-frame clones and lacks some. The table records around 47,000 clones, almost 95% of them present only once. This TCR was sampled from a female donor with multiple sclerosis, enrolled in a pregnancy study. J is TRBJ1-1 and V is TRBV7-3, with D unresolved. This sample comprised CD8+ T cells from peripheral blood mononuclear cells, obtained in the first trimester of pregnancy. DNA of the CDR3: TGTGCCAGCAGCTTGTATCCCCGGGGCACTGAAGCTTTCTTT. It encodes CASSLYPRGTEAFF. Full variable domain (remainder filled in from reference TRBV7-3 and TRBJ1-1): GAGVSQTPSNKVTEKGKYVELRCDPISGHTALYWYRQSLGQGPEFLIYFQGTGAADDSGLPNDRFFAVRPEGSVSTLKIQRTERGDSAVYLCASSLYPRGTEAFFGQGTRLTVV.